Presented here are 20 T cell receptor beta chains from one specimen sequenced in a study of blood T cell repertoires in COVID-19. TCRdb's copy holds only in-frame clones and misses some; the assay was immunoSEQ multiplex PCR. This table has 140,000 to 150,000 clones, over 65% appearing once. Input material: PBMCs or T cells enriched from blood (not recorded which). The origin of the receptors is a woman aged 50 to 60 who had recovered from COVID-19.

The chain carries TRBV9 and TRBJ2-2; D is perhaps TRBD2 (5 bases). The length of the CDR3 is 14 residues. The V end was cut by 0 bases, the J end by 7 bases, with 10 bases between. Germline V gene lookup returns CDR1 SGDLS and CDR2 YYNGEE. The CDR3 region has the DNA TGTGCCAGCAGCGTAGACGTTCGGGGCGGGGAGCTGTTTTTT. It encodes CASSVDVRGGELFF.

The chain employs TRBV29-1 and TRBJ2-7; 8 bases match TRBD1. With V trimmed by 6 bases and J by 0 bases, 4 bases remained unmatched. The CDR3 has 13 residues. Germline V gene data show CDR1 as SQVTM and CDR2 as ANQGSEA. The CDR3 nucleotides are TGCAGCGTGTACGGACAGGGCTCCTACGAGCAGTACTTC. Its translation: CSVYGQGSYEQYF.

The V and J genes are TRBV24-1 and TRBJ1-2, with D perhaps matching TRBD1 (5 bases). The CDR3 is made up of 15 amino acids. Germline CDR1 KGHDR, CDR2 SFDVKD. V lost 4 bases, J lost 0 bases, and 11 bases lay in between. The CDR3 sequence is CATSDPRATNYGYTF. In DNA form, the CDR3 reads TGTGCCACCAGTGACCCCAGGGCAACTAACTATGGCTACACCTTC.

The rearrangement uses TRBV5-5 and TRBJ2-5, with TRBD1 identical over 12 bases. With 4 bases clipped from V and 4 bases from J, the junction kept 8 bases outside the gene matches. The germline V gene encodes CDR1 SGHKS and CDR2 YYEKEE (reference sequence). This CDR3 comprises 16 residues. CDR3 loop: CASSIAGTGGLETQYF. CDR3 DNA sequence: TGTGCCAGCAGCATAGCCGGGACAGGGGGCTTAGAGACCCAGTACTTC.

This clone appeared once. The chain employs TRBV3-1 (or the pseudogene TRBV3-2) and TRBJ1-1; weak D call: TRBD1 (6 bases). The length of the CDR3 is 14 residues. The germline gives CDR1 LGHDT, CDR2 YNNKEL (reference sequence). V was clipped by 5 bases and J by 1 base, with 11 bases between them. CDR3 loop: CASSKQGGNTEAFF. CDR3 nucleotides: TGTGCCAGCAGCAAGCAAGGGGGGAACACTGAAGCTTTCTTT.

The chain has TRBV28 and TRBJ2-7; a weak D match, TRBD2 (6 bases). The CDR3 sequence is 16 residues long. V was cut by 5 bases and J by 0 bases, with 17 bases left in between. Germline V CDR1 and CDR2: MDHEN, SYDVKM. The CDR3: CASSAPAWRGSYEQYV. The CDR3 coding sequence is TGTGCCAGCAGTGCACCCGCGTGGCGGGGCTCCTACGAGCAGTACGTC.

The chain employs TRBV29-1 and TRBJ1-2; D not certain. The CDR3 is 15 residues long. Trimming shortened V by 7 bases and J by 0 bases, and 18 bases separated the two germline ends. Germline loops: CDR1 SQVTM, CDR2 ANQGSEA. The CDR3 loop reads CSAAGFLTSNYGYTF. DNA for the CDR3: TGCAGCGCCGCGGGCTTTCTTACTTCTAACTATGGCTACACCTTC.

The chain joins TRBV7-3 to TRBJ2-3; possible D gene TRBD2, 6 bases. Germline lookup yields CDR1 SGHTA and CDR2 FQGTGA. V lost 3 bases to trimming and J lost 2 bases, with 9 bases between them. The CDR3 runs 14 residues. CDR3 amino acids: CASSLGLLTDTQYF. CDR3 coding DNA: TGTGCCAGCAGCTTGGGACTCCTCACAGATACGCAGTATTTT.

The chain couples TRBV5-3 to TRBJ1-3; 12 nucleotides match TRBD1. TRBV5-3 carries the ORF label, with uncertain function. The CDR3 contains 18 residues. The CDR3 DNA reads as TGTGCGGAAAGCGGGACAGGGGGCGAGCAAGGCTCTGGAAACACCATATATTTT. Its protein is CAESGTGGEQGSGNTIYF.

This chain uses TRBV5-4 with TRBJ2-1; the D gene is possibly TRBD1 (5 bases). V was trimmed by 0 bases and J by 9 bases, leaving 7 bases between them. The CDR3 extends over 12 amino acids. Germline V gene sequence: CDR1 SGHNT, CDR2 YYREEE (reference sequence). CDR3 residues: CASSLEQGEQFF. The CDR3 DNA follows: TGTGCCAGCAGCTTGGAGCAGGGTGAGCAGTTCTTC.

J is TRBJ1-2 and V is TRBV27, with a weak D call TRBD1 (6 bases). Deletions cut 7 bases from V and 0 bases from J, with 9 bases between. The germline gives CDR1 MNHEY, CDR2 SMNVEV (reference sequence). The CDR3 length is 13 residues. CDR3 sequence reads: CASKGHTNYGYTF. Written as DNA, the CDR3 is TGTGCCAGCAAGGGACACACTAACTATGGCTACACCTTC.

This CDR3 reads CASSQGDRVAPLHF. CDR3 nucleotide sequence: TGCGCCAGCAGCCAAGGGGACAGGGTTGCACCCCTCCACTTT. The chain couples TRBV4-1 to TRBJ1-6; 9 nucleotides match TRBD1. Germline CDR1 reads MGHRA; CDR2 reads YSYEKL. V trimming: 1 base; J trimming: 11 bases; junction bases outside the gene matches: 3. The CDR3 contains 14 residues.

The CDR3 bases are TGTGCCAGCAGCCCACCCAGCTCTGGAAACACCATATATTTT. Its protein is CASSPPSSGNTIYF. The chain carries TRBV9 and TRBJ1-3; no firm D call. The CDR3 is 14 residues long. The germline V gene has CDR1 SGDLS and CDR2 YYNGEE. V was trimmed by 4 bases and J by 0 bases, leaving 8 bases between them.

The J gene is TRBJ2-4, the V gene TRBV7-2, with D unresolved. This CDR3 region has 15 residues. The ends were cut back, 5 bases at V and 0 bases at J, with 11 bases in the middle. In germline, CDR1 is SGHTA, CDR2 FQGNSA. Here the CDR3 reads CASSPLMAAKNIQYF. DNA for the CDR3: TGTGCCAGCAGCCCCTTGATGGCAGCCAAAAACATTCAGTACTTC. The entire variable domain, with the rest obtained from reference TRBV7-2 and TRBJ2-4, is as follows: GAGVSQSPSNKVTEKGKDVELRCDPISGHTALYWYRQSLGQGLEFLIYFQGNSAPDKSGLPSDRFSAERTGGSVSTLTIQRTQQEDSAVYLCASSPLMAAKNIQYFGAGTRLSVL.

The chain combines TRBV5-6 with TRBJ2-7; TRBD1 matches at 10 bases. J lost 1 base, V lost 0 bases, and 4 bases had no gene match. This CDR3 is 16 amino acids long. Germline V lookup: CDR1 SGHDT, CDR2 YYEEEE. CDR3 residues: CASSLVRDRGSYEQYV. Written as DNA, the CDR3 is TGTGCCAGCAGCTTGGTTCGGGACAGGGGATCCTACGAGCAGTACGTC.

The gene calls are TRBV5-5 and TRBJ1-1, with a tentative D call TRBD1 (5 bases). This CDR3 has 15 residues. The germline V gene encodes CDR1 SGHKS and CDR2 YYEKEE (reference sequence). The V gene lost 4 bases and the J gene lost 1 base, with 14 bases spanning the gap. The CDR3 reads CASSPGGGPNTEAFF. In DNA, the CDR3 is TGTGCCAGCAGCCCCGGCGGGGGTCCGAACACTGAAGCTTTCTTT.

This clone was seen once. The junction does not match germline at one end; this may be a read error. The chain couples TRBV28 to TRBJ1-5; no firm D call. Germline-derived CDR1 and CDR2 are MDHEN and SYDVKM. This CDR3 spans 16 amino acids. The CDR3 DNA reads as TGTGCCAGCAGTCGCCCCCCCGGGTCGGGTAATCCGCCCCAGCATTTT. It yields the protein CASSRPPGSGNPPQHF. Based on the CDR3 plus reference TRBV28 and TRBJ1-5, the full variable domain is DVKVTQSSRYLVKRTGEKVFLECVQDMDHENMFWYRQDPGLGLRLIYFSYDVKMKEKGDIPEGYSVSREKKERFSLILESASTNQTSMYLCASSRPPGSGNPPQHFGDGTRLSIL.

This chain connects TRBV5-1 to TRBJ1-2, with 12 bases identical to TRBD1. The trim removed 4 bases at V and 7 bases at J, leaving 8 bases unmatched. The CDR3 is 15 amino acids. Germline V gene lookup returns CDR1 SGHRS and CDR2 YFSETQ. Here the CDR3 DNA reads TGCGCCAGCAGCCCGGACGGGACAGGGGGCCTTGGCTACACCTTC. Translating it yields CASSPDGTGGLGYTF.

CDR3 amino acids: CASSLGQGAYGYTF. In DNA, the CDR3 is TGTGCCAGCAGTTTGGGACAGGGTGCCTATGGCTACACCTTC. The chain has TRBV28 and TRBJ1-2; 9 nucleotides line up with TRBD1. Germline V gene data show CDR1 as MDHEN and CDR2 as SYDVKM. V lost 3 bases to trimming and J lost 4 bases; unmatched junction nucleotides: 3. The CDR3 is 14 residues long.

This chain connects TRBV5-4 to TRBJ2-7; possible D gene TRBD1, 6 bases. Germline V CDR1 and CDR2: SGHNT, YYREEE (reference sequence). The CDR3 is 15 amino acids. V shed 4 bases and J shed 0 bases, with 14 bases lying between them. The CDR3 spells CASSVTGIDSYEQYF. CDR3 nucleotides: TGTGCCAGCAGCGTCACAGGGATCGACTCCTACGAGCAGTACTTC.